Listed below are T cell receptor beta chains from one sample, sequenced in a study of sequential checkpoint blockade in melanoma. TCRdb's table, derived via immunoSEQ multiplex PCR, lists solely in-frame clones and lacks some. The sample consists of around 13,000 clones, roughly 76% of them appearing once. The input for sequencing was CD8+ T cells sorted from blood (inferred from file names), taken from a patient given nivolumab and ipilimumab in sequence. The origin of the receptors is a human patient with melanoma. Some clones in this sample may be carry-over from other donors' samples. Each CDR3 is given without its conserved first and last residue. A D gene is named only where the DNA matches it firmly.

cdr3_aa | j_call | v_call | d_call
ASSALMGGATYEQY | TRBJ2-7 | TRBV5-5 | -
ASSIRDSKNQPQH | TRBJ1-5 | TRBV19 | TRBD1
ASKIIQGALTEAF | TRBJ1-1 | TRBV28 | TRBD1
SVGRGAGELF | TRBJ2-2 | TRBV29-1 | TRBD2
ASSVSGGANTGELF | TRBJ2-2 | TRBV9 | TRBD2
ASSEAPPESNQPQH | TRBJ1-5 | TRBV6-1 | -
ASSPGQMNTEAF | TRBJ1-1 | TRBV4-1 | -
ASATPSSGDTIY | TRBJ1-3 | TRBV4-2 | -
ASSLMGGGAFAGANVLT | TRBJ2-6 | TRBV7-3 | TRBD2
ASSVDPSPTSSHNEQF | TRBJ2-1 | TRBV9 | -
ASSQDGVNTEAF | TRBJ1-1 | TRBV4-3 | -
ASSSYRGSTDTQY | TRBJ2-3 | TRBV7-6 | TRBD1
ASITRTGRTYEQY | TRBJ2-7 | TRBV25-1 | TRBD1
ASSSPGVGGPRNEQF | TRBJ2-1 | TRBV7-8 | -
ASSQEPDRVLKTQY | TRBJ2-5 | TRBV4-1 | TRBD1
ASGSGGPYEQY | TRBJ2-7 | TRBV27 | TRBD2
ASSQKGQQETQY | TRBJ2-5 | TRBV7-2 | TRBD1
ASRSRGLNTEAF | TRBJ1-1 | TRBV5-1 | TRBD1
ASSYSLRGLNTEAF | TRBJ1-1 | TRBV6-5 | TRBD1
ASSLRLAGIYEQY | TRBJ2-7 | TRBV27 | TRBD2
ASSLALAGGPIGELF | TRBJ2-2 | TRBV7-2 | TRBD2
ARAARGANTEAF | TRBJ1-1 | TRBV2 | -
ASSRGHGELF | TRBJ2-2 | TRBV7-9 | -
ASSLAGRGRNTEAF | TRBJ1-1 | TRBV7-2 | -
ASSQDRGKPQH | TRBJ1-5 | TRBV4-3 | -
ASSSPGQGLYEQY | TRBJ2-7 | TRBV28 | TRBD1
ASSLVGQGFPEAF | TRBJ1-1 | TRBV13 | TRBD1
ASSFGWAVSYEQY | TRBJ2-7 | TRBV28 | -
ASSIAPGREKLF | TRBJ1-4 | TRBV19 | -
ASSPPWGGGLGGELF | TRBJ2-2 | TRBV28 | TRBD2
ASSPRLAGDTQY | TRBJ2-3 | TRBV6-6 | TRBD2
ASSFRREQY | TRBJ2-7 | TRBV7-9 | -
ASSGDTSTNEKLF | TRBJ1-4 | TRBV2 | -
ASTIRQGHNYGYT | TRBJ1-2 | TRBV19 | TRBD1
ASSEDRNGGASYEQY | TRBJ2-7 | TRBV2 | -
ASSESRNTGELF | TRBJ2-2 | TRBV10-2 | -
ASSFSLGGNTEAF | TRBJ1-1 | TRBV5-6 | -
ASSVDWAGASYEQY | TRBJ2-7 | TRBV9 | -
ASSNGLAGGDTQY | TRBJ2-3 | TRBV7-3 | TRBD2
AWSLGHQNYGYT | TRBJ1-2 | TRBV30 | -
ASSFGQYEQY | TRBJ2-7 | TRBV11-3 | -
AISMDRENNSPLH | TRBJ1-6 | TRBV10-3 | TRBD1